These 3 T cell receptor beta chains came from one sample sequenced in a study of control samples from healthy donors and cancer patients. Here immunoSEQ multiplex PCR was the method, and the copy in TCRdb shows in-frame clones only, minus some. The data show roughly 150,000 clones, over 85% seen once. The sequenced sample was blood. These receptors were obtained from a man aged 45-60 years in good health.

This clone was seen more than once but under ten times. The chain has TRBV4-1 and TRBJ2-7; a possible D gene is TRBD1 (5 bases). This CDR3 region has 15 residues. V dropped 1 base and J dropped 6 bases, with 16 bases sitting between them. In germline, CDR1 is MGHRA, CDR2 YSYEKL. The CDR3: CASSQVGPQSPEQYF. The CDR3 coding sequence is TGCGCCAGCAGCCAAGTGGGGCCACAAAGTCCCGAGCAGTACTTC.

This clone was observed a single time. The J gene is TRBJ2-1, the V gene TRBV15, with 8 bases matching TRBD1. The CDR3 is 16 residues long. V was pared by 3 bases and J by 0 bases, with 4 bases of the junction left unmatched. Germline assignment: CDR1 LNHNV and CDR2 YYDKDF (reference sequence). DNA for the CDR3: TGTGCCACCAGCAGGGGACAGGTGATCTCCTACAATGAGCAGTTCTTC. Protein: CATSRGQVISYNEQFF.

This chain connects TRBV5-4 to TRBJ2-1; 13 bases are a match to TRBD2. Germline CDR1 reads SGHNT; CDR2 reads YYREEE (reference sequence). The CDR3 has 18 residues. The V and J ends lost 3 bases and 0 bases, in that order; junction bases with no gene match: 6. The CDR3 DNA sequence: TGTGCCAGCAGCTCGGGACTAGCGGGAACCAACTCCTACAATGAGCAGTTCTTC. Protein product: CASSSGLAGTNSYNEQFF.